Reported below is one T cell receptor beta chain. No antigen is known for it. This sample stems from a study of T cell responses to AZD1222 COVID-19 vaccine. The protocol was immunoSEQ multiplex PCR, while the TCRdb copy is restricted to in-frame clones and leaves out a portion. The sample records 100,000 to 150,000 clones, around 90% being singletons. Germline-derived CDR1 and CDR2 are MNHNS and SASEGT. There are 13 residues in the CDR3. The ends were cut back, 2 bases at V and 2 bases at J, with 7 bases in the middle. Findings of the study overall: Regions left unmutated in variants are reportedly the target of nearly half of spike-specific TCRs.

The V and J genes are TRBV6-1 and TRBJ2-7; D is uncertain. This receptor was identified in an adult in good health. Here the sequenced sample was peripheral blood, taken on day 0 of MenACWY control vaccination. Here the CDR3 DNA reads TGTGCCAGCAGTGAATTAGGCACCTACGAGCAGTACTTC. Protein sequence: CASSELGTYEQYF.